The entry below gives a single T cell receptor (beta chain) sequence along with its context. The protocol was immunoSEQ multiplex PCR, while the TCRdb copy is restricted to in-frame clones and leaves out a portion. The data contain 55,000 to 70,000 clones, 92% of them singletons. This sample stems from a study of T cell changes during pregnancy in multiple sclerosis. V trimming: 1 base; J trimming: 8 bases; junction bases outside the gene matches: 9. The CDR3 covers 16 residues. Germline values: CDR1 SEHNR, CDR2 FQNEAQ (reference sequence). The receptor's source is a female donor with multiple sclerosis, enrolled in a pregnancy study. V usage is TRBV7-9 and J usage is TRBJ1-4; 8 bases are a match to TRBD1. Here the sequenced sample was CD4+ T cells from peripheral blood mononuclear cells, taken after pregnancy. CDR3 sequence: CASSLDWQGALEKLFF. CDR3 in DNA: TGTGCCAGCAGCTTAGACTGGCAGGGGGCCTTGGAAAAACTGTTTTTT.